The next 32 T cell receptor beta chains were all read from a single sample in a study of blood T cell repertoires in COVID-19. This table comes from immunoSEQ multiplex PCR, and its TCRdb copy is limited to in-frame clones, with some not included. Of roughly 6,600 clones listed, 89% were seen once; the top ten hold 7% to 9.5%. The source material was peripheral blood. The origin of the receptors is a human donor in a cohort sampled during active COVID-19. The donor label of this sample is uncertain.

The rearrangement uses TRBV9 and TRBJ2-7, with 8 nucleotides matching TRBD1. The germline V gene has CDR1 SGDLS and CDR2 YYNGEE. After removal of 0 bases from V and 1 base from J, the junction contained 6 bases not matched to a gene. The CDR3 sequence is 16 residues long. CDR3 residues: CASSVAGTGASYEQYF. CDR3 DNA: TGTGCCAGCAGCGTAGCTGGGACAGGTGCTTCCTACGAGCAGTACTTC.

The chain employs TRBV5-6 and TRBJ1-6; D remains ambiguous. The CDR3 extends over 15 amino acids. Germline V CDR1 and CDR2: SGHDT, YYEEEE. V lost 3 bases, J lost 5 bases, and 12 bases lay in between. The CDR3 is CASSSRTKNNSPLHF. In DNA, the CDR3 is TGTGCCAGCAGCTCGCGGACTAAAAATAATTCACCCCTCCACTTT.

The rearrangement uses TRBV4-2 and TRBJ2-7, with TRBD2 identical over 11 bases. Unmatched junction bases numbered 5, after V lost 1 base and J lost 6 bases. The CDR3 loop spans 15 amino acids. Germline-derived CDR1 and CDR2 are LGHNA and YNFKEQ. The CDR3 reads CASSQVASGRIEQYF. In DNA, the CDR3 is TGTGCCAGCAGCCAAGTGGCTAGCGGGAGGATCGAGCAGTACTTC.

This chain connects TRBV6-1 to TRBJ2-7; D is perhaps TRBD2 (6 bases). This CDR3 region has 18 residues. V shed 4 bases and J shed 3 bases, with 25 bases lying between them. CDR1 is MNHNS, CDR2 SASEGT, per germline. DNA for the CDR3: TGTGCCAGCAGTGTTTTCGGGACGGGGGTCGTGGGCAACTACGAGCAGTACTTC. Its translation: CASSVFGTGVVGNYEQYF.

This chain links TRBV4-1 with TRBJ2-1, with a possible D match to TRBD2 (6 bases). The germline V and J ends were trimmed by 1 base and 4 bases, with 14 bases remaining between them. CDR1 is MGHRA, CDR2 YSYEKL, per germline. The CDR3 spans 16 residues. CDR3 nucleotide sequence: TGCGCCAGCAGCCAAGCGGGCGGGAAGGGGTACAATGAGCAGTTCTTC. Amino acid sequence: CASSQAGGKGYNEQFF.

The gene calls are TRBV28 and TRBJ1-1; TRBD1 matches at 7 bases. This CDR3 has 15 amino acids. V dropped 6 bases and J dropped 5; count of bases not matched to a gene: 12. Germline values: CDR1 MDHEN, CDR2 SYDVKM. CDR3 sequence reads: CASSSGNRGGTEAFF. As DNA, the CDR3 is TGTGCCAGCAGCTCTGGAAACAGGGGTGGGACTGAAGCTTTCTTT.

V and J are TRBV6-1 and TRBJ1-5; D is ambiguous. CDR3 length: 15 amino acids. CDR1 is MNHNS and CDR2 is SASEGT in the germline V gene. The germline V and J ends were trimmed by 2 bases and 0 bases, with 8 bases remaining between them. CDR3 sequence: CASSEYGHSNQPQHF. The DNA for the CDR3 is TGTGCCAGCAGTGAATACGGTCATAGCAATCAGCCCCAGCATTTT.

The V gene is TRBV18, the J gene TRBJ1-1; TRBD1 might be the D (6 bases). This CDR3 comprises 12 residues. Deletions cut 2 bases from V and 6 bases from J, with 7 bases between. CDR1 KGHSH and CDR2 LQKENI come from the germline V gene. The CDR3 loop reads CASSPDRPEAFF. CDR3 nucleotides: TGTGCCAGCTCACCAGACAGGCCTGAAGCTTTCTTT.

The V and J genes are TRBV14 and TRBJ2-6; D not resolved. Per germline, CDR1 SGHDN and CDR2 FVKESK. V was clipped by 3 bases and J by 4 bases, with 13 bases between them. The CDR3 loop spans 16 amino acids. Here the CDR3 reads CASSHDSVLGANVLTF. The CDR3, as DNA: TGTGCCAGCAGCCACGACTCGGTTTTAGGGGCCAACGTCCTGACTTTC.

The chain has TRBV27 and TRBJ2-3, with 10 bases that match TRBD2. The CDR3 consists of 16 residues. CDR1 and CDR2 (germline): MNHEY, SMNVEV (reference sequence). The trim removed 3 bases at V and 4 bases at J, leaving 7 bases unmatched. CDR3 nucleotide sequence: TGTGCCAGCAGTTTGTTTTCTAGCGGGAGACCAGATACGCAGTATTTT. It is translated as CASSLFSSGRPDTQYF.

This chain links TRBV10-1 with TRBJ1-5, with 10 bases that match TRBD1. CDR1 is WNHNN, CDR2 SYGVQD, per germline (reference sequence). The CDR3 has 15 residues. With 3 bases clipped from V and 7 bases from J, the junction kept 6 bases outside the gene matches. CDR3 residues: CASSDGQGGRQPQHF. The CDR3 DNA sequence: TGCGCCAGCAGTGATGGACAGGGGGGGAGGCAGCCCCAGCATTTT.

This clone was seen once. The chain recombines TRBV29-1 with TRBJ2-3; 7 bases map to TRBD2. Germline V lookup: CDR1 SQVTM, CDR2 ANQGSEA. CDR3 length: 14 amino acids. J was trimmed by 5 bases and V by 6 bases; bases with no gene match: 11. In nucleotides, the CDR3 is TGCAGCGTCGGACTAGGGGTGATAAAAGATACGCAGTATTTT. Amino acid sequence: CSVGLGVIKDTQYF.

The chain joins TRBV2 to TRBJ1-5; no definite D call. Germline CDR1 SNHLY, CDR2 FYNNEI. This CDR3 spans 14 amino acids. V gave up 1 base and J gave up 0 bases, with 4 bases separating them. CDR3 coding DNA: TGTGCCAGCAGTGAAGTTAATAGCAATCAGCCCCAGCATTTT. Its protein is CASSEVNSNQPQHF.

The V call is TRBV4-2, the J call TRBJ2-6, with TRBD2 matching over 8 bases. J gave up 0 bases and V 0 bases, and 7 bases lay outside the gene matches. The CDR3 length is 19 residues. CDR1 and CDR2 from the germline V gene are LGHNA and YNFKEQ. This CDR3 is CASSQDRAREGSGANVLTF. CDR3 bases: TGTGCCAGCAGCCAAGATCGAGCCCGGGAGGGCTCTGGGGCCAACGTCCTGACTTTC.

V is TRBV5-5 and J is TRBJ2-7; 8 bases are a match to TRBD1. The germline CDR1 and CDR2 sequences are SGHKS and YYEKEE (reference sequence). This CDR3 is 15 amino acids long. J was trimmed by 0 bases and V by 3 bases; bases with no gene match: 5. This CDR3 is CASSSGQGPSYEQYF. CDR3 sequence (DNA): TGTGCCAGCAGCTCTGGACAGGGTCCCTCCTACGAGCAGTACTTC.

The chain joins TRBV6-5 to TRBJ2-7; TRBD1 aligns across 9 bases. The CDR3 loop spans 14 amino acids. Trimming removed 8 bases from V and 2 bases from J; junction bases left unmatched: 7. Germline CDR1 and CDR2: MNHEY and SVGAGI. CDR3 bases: TGTGCCAGCGGGCCGGGACAGGGCCCCTACGAGCAGTACTTC. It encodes CASGPGQGPYEQYF.

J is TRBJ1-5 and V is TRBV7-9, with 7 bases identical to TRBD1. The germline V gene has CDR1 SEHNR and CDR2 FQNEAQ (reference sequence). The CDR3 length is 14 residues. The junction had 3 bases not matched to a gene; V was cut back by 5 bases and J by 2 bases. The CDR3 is CASSRDRGNQPQHF. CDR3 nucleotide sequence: TGTGCCAGCAGCCGTGACAGGGGCAATCAGCCCCAGCATTTT.

The CDR3 DNA follows: TGTGCCAGCAGCCCGAAAATCGGGACAGCCTATGGCTACACCTTC. Amino acid sequence: CASSPKIGTAYGYTF. The chain links TRBV4-2 to TRBJ1-2; 7 nucleotides line up with TRBD1. This CDR3 region has 15 residues. V was clipped by 4 bases and J by 4 bases; unmatched bases: 9. CDR1 is LGHNA, CDR2 YNFKEQ, per germline.

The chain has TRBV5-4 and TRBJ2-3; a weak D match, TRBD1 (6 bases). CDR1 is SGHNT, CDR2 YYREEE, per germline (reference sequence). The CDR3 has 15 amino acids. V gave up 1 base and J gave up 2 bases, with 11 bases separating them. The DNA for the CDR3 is TGTGCCAGCAGCTTGTCAGGGGTGACCACAGATACGCAGTATTTT. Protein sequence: CASSLSGVTTDTQYF.

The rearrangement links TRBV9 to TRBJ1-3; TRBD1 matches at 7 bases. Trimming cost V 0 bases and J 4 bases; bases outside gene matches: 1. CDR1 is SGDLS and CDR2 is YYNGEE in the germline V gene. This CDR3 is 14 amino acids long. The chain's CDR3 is CASSVEDRGNTIYF. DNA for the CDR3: TGTGCCAGCAGCGTAGAGGACAGGGGAAACACCATATATTTT.

The CDR3 coding sequence is TGTGCCAGCAGCGTAAGCGGGATTTCCTACAATGAGCAGTTCTTC. This codes for CASSVSGISYNEQFF. The genes are TRBV9 and TRBJ2-1; TRBD2 matches 7 bases. Germline V CDR1 and CDR2: SGDLS, YYNGEE. This CDR3 contains 15 residues. Losses at the gene ends were 1 base for V and 1 base for J; bases not matched to a gene: 2.

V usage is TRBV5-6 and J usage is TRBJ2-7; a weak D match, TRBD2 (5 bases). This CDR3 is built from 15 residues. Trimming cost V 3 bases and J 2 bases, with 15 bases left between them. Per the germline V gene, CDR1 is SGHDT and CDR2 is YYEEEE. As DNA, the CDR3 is TGTGCCAGCAGCTCGCCGGGATCCAGGACCTACGAGCAGTACTTC. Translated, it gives CASSSPGSRTYEQYF. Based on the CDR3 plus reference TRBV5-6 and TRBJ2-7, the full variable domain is DAGVTQSPTHLIKTRGQQVTLRCSPKSGHDTVSWYQQALGQGPQFIFQYYEEEERQRGNFPDRFSGHQFPNYSSELNVNALLLGDSALYLCASSSPGSRTYEQYFGPGTRLTVT.

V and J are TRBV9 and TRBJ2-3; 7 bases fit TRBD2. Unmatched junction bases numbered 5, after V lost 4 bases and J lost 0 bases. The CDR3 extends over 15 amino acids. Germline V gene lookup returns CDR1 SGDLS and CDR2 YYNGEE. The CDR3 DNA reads TGTGCCAGCAGCCCTAGCGGAGCTAGCACAGATACGCAGTATTTT. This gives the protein CASSPSGASTDTQYF.

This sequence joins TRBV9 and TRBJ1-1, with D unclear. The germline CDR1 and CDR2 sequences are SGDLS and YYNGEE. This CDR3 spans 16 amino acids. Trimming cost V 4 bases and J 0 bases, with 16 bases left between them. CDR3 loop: CASSPREGPMNTEAFF. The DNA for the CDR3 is TGTGCCAGCAGCCCCCGGGAGGGCCCTATGAACACTGAAGCTTTCTTT. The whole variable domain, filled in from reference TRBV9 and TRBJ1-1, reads DSGVTQTPKHLITATGQRVTLRCSPRSGDLSVYWYQQSLDQGLQFLIQYYNGEERAKGNILERFSAQQFPDLHSELNLSSLELGDSALYFCASSPREGPMNTEAFFGQGTRLTVV.

The CDR3 region has the DNA TGTGCCAGCAGCCAAGGCCGAGACAGCTCTCTTTCTGGAAACACCATATATTTT. Its translation is CASSQGRDSSLSGNTIYF. The chain links TRBV3-1 (or the pseudogene TRBV3-2) to TRBJ1-3, with D perhaps matching TRBD1 (5 bases). The V end lost 1 base, the J end lost 1 base, and 17 bases lay between the germline ends. CDR1 LGHDT and CDR2 YNNKEL come from the germline V gene (reference sequence). The CDR3 runs to 18 residues.

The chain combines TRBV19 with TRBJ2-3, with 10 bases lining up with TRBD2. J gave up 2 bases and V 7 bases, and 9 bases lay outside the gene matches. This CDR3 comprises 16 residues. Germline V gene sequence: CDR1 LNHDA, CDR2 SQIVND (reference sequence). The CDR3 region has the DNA TGTGCCAGTAAAGAGGTAGCGGGGGGATTCACAGATACGCAGTATTTT. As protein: CASKEVAGGFTDTQYF.

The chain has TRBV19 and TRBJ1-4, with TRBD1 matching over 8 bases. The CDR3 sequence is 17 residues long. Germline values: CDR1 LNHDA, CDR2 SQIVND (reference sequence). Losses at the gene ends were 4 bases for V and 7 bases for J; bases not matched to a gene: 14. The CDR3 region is CASSRTMQGARGEKLFF. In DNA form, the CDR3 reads TGTGCCAGTAGTAGGACGATGCAGGGGGCGCGAGGTGAAAAACTGTTTTTT.

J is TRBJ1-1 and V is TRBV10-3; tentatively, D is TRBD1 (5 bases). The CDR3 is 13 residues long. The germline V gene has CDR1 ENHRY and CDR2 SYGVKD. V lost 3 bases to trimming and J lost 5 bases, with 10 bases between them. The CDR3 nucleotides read TGTGCCATCAGTGATTTGGGGGGGACTGAAGCTTTCTTT. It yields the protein CAISDLGGTEAFF.

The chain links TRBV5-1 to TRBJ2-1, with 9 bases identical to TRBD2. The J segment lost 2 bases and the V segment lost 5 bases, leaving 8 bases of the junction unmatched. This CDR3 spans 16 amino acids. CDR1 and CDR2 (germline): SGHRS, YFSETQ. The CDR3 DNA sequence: TGCGCCAGCAGGCCGCGCGGGGGGGCCACCTACAATGAGCAGTTCTTC. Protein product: CASRPRGGATYNEQFF.

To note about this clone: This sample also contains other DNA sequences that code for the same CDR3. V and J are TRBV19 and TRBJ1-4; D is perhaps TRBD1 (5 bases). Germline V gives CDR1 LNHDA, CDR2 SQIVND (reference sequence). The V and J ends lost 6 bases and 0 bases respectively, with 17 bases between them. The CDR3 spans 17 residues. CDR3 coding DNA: TGTGCCAGTAGCCGTATGCTGGGGGGTACAACTAATGAAAAACTGTTTTTT. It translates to CASSRMLGGTTNEKLFF. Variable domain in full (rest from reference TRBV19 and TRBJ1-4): DGGITQSPKYLFRKEGQNVTLSCEQNLNHDAMYWYRQDPGQGLRLIYYSQIVNDFQKGDIAEGYSVSREKKESFPLTVTSAQKNPTAFYLCASSRMLGGTTNEKLFFGSGTQLSVL.

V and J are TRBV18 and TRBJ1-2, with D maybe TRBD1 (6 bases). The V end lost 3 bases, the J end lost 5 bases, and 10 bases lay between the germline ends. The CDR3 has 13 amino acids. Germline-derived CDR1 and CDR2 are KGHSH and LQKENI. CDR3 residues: CASSPRQGYGYTF. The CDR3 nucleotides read TGTGCCAGCTCACCGCGGCAGGGGTATGGCTACACCTTC.

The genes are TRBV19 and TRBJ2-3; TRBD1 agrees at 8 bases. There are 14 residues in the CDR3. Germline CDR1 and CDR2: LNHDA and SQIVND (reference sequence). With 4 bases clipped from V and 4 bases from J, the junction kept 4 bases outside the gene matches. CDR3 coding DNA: TGTGCCAGTAGTAAGCTACAGGGGGCAGATACGCAGTATTTT. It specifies CASSKLQGADTQYF.